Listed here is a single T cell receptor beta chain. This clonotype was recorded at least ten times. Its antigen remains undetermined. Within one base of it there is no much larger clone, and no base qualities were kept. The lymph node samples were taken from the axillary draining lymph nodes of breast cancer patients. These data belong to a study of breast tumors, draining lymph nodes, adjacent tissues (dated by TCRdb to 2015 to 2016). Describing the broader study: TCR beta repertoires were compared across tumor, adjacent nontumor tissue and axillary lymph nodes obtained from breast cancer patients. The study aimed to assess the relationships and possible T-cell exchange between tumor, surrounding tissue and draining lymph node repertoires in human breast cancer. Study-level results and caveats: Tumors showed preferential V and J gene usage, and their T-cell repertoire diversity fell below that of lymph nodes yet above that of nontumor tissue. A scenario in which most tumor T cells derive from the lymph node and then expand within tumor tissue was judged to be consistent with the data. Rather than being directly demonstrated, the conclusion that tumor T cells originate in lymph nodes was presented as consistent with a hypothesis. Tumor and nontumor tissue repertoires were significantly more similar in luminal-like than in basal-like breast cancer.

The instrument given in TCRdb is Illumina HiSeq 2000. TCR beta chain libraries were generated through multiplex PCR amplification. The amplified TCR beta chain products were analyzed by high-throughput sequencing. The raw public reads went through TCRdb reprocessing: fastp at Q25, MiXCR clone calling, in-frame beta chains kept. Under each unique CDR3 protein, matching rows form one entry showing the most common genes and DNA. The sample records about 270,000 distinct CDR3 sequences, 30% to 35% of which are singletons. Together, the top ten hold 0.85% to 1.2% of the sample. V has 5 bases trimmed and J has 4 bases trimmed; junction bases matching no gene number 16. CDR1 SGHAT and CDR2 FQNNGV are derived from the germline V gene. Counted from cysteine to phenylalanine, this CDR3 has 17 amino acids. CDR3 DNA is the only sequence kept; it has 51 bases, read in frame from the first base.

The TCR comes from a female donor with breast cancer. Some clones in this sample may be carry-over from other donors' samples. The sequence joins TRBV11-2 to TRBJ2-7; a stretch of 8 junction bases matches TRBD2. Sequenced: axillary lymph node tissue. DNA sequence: TGTGCCAGCAGCCCGCGCCAGACTAGCGCGGGGGGATACGAGCAGTACTTC. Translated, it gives CASSPRQTSAGGYEQYF. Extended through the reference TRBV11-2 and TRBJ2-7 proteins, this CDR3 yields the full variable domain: EAGVAQSPRYKIIEKRQSVAFWCNPISGHATLYWYQQILGQGPKLLIQFQNNGVVDDSQLPKDRFSAERLKGVDSTLKIQPAKLEDSAVYLCASSPRQTSAGGYEQYFGPGTRLTVT.